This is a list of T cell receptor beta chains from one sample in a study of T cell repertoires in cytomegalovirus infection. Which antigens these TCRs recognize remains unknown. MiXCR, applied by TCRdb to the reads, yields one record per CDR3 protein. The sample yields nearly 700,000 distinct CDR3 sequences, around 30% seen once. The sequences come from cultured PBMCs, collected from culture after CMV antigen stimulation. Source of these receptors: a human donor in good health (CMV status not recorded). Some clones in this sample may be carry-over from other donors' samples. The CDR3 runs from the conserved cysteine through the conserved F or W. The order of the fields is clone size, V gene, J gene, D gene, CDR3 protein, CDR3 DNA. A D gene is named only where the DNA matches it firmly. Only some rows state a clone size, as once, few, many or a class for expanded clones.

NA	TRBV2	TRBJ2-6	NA	CASSISRTTGANVLTF	TGTGCCAGCAGTATCTCGCGAACAACTGGGGCCAACGTCCTGACTTTC
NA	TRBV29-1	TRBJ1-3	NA	CSVEGTGNTIYF	TGCAGCGTTGAAGGGACTGGAAACACCATATATTTT
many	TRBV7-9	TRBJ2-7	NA	CASSLTGSSYEQYF	TGTGCCAGCAGCTTAACAGGGAGCTCCTACGAGCAGTACTTC
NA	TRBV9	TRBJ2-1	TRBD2	CASSVGSGGSYNEQFF	TGTGCCAGCAGCGTAGGAAGCGGGGGCTCCTACAATGAGCAGTTCTTC
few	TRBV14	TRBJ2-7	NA	CASSQDPNIYEQYF	TGTGCCAGCAGCCAAGATCCGAACATCTACGAGCAGTACTTC
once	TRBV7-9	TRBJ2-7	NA	CASSLLGPDDDEQYF	TGTGCCAGCAGCCTACTGGGGCCGGACGACGACGAGCAGTACTTC
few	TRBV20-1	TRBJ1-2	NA	CSARAPRGSGFSYTF	TGCAGTGCTAGAGCCCCGCGGGGTAGTGGCTTTAGCTACACCTTC
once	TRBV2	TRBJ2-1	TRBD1	CASQEQGLYNEQFF	TGTGCCAGCCAGGAACAGGGGTTGTACAATGAGCAGTTCTTC
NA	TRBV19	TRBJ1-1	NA	CASSRHMGLNTEAFF	TGTGCCAGTAGTAGACACATGGGTCTGAACACTGAAGCTTTCTTT
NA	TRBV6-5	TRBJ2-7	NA	CASSYLRDGRFYEQYF	TGTGCCAGCAGTTACCTGAGGGACGGAAGGTTCTACGAGCAGTACTTC
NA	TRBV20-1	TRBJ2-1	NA	CSARDPRASSYNEQFF	TGCAGTGCTAGAGATCCGAGGGCAAGCTCCTACAATGAGCAGTTCTTC
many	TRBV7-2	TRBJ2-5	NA	CASSPNYWGTQYF	TGTGCCAGCAGCCCCAACTACTGGGGGACCCAGTACTTC
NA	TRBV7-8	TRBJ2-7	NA	CASTLTPLYEQYF	TGTGCCAGCACCCTAACCCCTCTCTACGAGCAGTACTTC
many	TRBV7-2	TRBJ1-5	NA	CASSAEGLDRYQPQHF	TGTGCCAGCAGCGCTGAGGGCTTAGACCGGTATCAGCCCCAGCATTTT
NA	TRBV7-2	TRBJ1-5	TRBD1	CASSSSWTGFEEPQHF	TGTGCCAGCAGCTCCAGCTGGACAGGGTTCGAGGAGCCCCAGCATTTT
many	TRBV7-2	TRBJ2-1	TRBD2	CASSLGRGRGSYNEQFF	TGTGCCAGCAGCTTAGGGCGCGGGAGGGGGTCCTACAATGAGCAGTTCTTC
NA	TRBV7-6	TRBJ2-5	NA	CASSPWPFSGSQETQYF	TGTGCCAGCAGCCCCTGGCCGTTCTCGGGCTCACAAGAGACCCAGTACTTC
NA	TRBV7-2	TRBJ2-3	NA	CASSWESRDTQYF	TGTGCCAGCAGCTGGGAGAGCCGAGATACGCAGTATTTT
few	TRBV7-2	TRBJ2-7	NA	CASSPTWGGALVQYF	TGTGCCAGCAGCCCCACCTGGGGGGGGGCATTAGTCCAGTACTTC
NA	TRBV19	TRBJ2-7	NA	CASSMGVAGEQYF	TGTGCCAGTAGTATGGGGGTTGCGGGCGAGCAGTACTTC
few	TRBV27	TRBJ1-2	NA	CASSLSRQGLGGYTF	TGTGCCAGCAGTTTATCGCGGCAGGGGTTAGGAGGCTACACCTTC
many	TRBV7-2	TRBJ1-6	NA	CASSLARESPLHF	TGTGCCAGCAGCTTAGCGCGGGAATCACCCCTCCACTTT
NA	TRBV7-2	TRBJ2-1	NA	CASSLGATVTYNEQFF	TGTGCCAGCAGCTTAGGGGCGACAGTCACCTACAATGAGCAGTTCTTC
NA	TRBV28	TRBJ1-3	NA	CASKSLSGNTIYF	TGTGCCAGCAAGAGCCTCTCTGGAAACACCATATATTTT
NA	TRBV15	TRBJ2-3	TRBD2	CATSRSRGLAGVTSTDTQYF	TGTGCCACCAGCAGATCGCGAGGACTAGCGGGAGTTACTAGCACAGATACGCAGTATTTT
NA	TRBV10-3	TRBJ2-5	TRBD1	CAISAPGTGIEGETQYF	TGTGCCATCAGTGCTCCCGGGACAGGTATCGAAGGGGAGACCCAGTACTTC
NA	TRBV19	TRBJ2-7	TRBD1	CASSAPGQGYEQYF	TGTGCCAGTAGTGCGCCGGGACAGGGGTACGAGCAGTACTTC
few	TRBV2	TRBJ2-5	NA	CAKAVAQETQYF	TGTGCCAAAGCGGTAGCCCAAGAGACCCAGTACTTC
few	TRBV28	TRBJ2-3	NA	CASSLKGGRAPDTQYF	TGTGCCAGCAGCCTTAAGGGGGGGAGGGCCCCAGATACGCAGTATTTT
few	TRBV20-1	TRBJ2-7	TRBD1	CSAQNREKGAEQYF	TGCAGTGCCCAGAACCGGGAAAAGGGGGCCGAGCAGTACTTC
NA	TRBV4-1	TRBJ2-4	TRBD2	CASSLESAGGGIQYF	TGCGCCAGCAGCCTAGAATCGGCGGGGGGTGGAATTCAGTACTTC
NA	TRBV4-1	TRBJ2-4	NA	CASSQAERGIQYF	TGCGCCAGCAGCCAGGCGGAAAGGGGCATTCAGTACTTC
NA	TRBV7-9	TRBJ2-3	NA	CASIGPRADTQYF	TGTGCCAGCATCGGGCCGAGGGCAGATACGCAGTATTTT
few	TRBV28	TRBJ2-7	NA	CASSLSGGQYF	TGTGCCAGCAGTTTATCCGGGGGGCAGTACTTC